These T cell receptor beta chains were read from a single sample in a study of cytomegalovirus exposure and HLA in healthy donors. Clones were read by immunoSEQ multiplex PCR, and TCRdb kept only the in-frame ones, dropping some. The table records some 160,000 clones, approximately 80% of them present only once. The source material was PBMCs. The receptors were sampled from a boy aged 2-15 years in good health and CMV-seronegative. Each CDR3 is given with its conserved first and last residue. D genes are given only for firm matches. A clone size is listed for some rows: how often the clone was seen (once, few, many), or a class if it is expanded.

d_gene	v_gene	len	abundance	j_gene	CDR3aa	CDR3nt
-	TRBV12-1	14	-	TRBJ2-1	CASSPVPGYNEQFF	TGTGCCAGCAGCCCGGTGCCGGGGTACAATGAGCAGTTCTTC
TRBD1	TRBV5-4	15	-	TRBJ2-1	CASGTGTGVYNEQFF	TGTGCCAGCGGCACCGGGACAGGGGTTTACAATGAGCAGTTCTTC
-	TRBV5-1	14	-	TRBJ1-5	CASSLGDFNQPQHF	TGCGCCAGCAGCTTGGGGGACTTTAATCAGCCCCAGCATTTT
-	TRBV5-4	14	-	TRBJ1-5	CASSRLPRDQPQHF	TGTGCCAGCAGCAGATTGCCGAGGGATCAGCCCCAGCATTTT
TRBD2	TRBV7-2	15	-	TRBJ2-1	CASSLSGGVYNEQFF	TGTGCCAGCAGCTTAAGCGGGGGTGTCTACAATGAGCAGTTCTTC
TRBD1	TRBV6-5	13	-	TRBJ2-7	CASSRGLAYEQYF	TGTGCCAGCTCAAGGGGGCTCGCCTACGAGCAGTACTTC
-	TRBV7-2	13	-	TRBJ2-7	CASSFSSGTEQYF	TGTGCCAGCAGCTTCTCTTCCGGGACTGAGCAGTACTTC
-	TRBV4-3	16	few	TRBJ1-5	CASSQDTEQGGQPQHF	TGCGCCAGCAGCCAAGATACGGAGCAGGGAGGTCAGCCCCAGCATTTT
-	TRBV5-6	15	-	TRBJ2-1	CASSLGTGSYNEQFF	TGTGCCAGCAGCTTGGGTACAGGATCCTACAATGAGCAGTTCTTC
-	TRBV6-5	13	-	TRBJ1-1	CASRGQPNTEAFF	TGTGCCAGCAGAGGACAGCCGAACACTGAAGCTTTCTTT
TRBD1	TRBV19	16	-	TRBJ1-2	CASSIVHSGGKYGYTF	TGTGCCAGTAGTATAGTCCACTCAGGGGGCAAGTATGGCTACACCTTC